This TCR beta chain was sequenced for a study of blood T cells in healthy people across ages. Germline loops: CDR1 SGDLS, CDR2 YYNGEE. The V end lost 4 bases, the J end lost 1 base, and 15 bases lay between the germline ends. This CDR3 comprises 16 residues. With a J-beta primer mix and a sample-barcoded 5' primer, a second PCR ran roughly 7 to 11 cycles. TCRdb reprocessed the 5' RACE reads via MiXCR and lists one record per CDR3 protein. Seen here are 550,000 to 800,000 distinct CDR3 sequences, around 21% observed once, and the top ten hold under 4%. This sequence joins TRBV9 and TRBJ2-1; D is unclear. The TCR comes from a man in his 70s in good health. The sample comprised blood. Here the CDR3 DNA reads TGTGCCAGCAGCCCATACCTTCTCGCATCCTACAATGAGCAGTTCTTC. Translating it yields CASSPYLLASYNEQFF.